What follows is one T cell receptor (beta chain) and its context. Its cognate antigen is unknown. The donors were members of the validation cohort comprising about 120 subjects, separate from the roughly 600-subject first cohort. TCRdb keeps only in-frame clones here, not all; method: immunoSEQ multiplex PCR. Among some 240,000 clones, over 80% were seen once, and the ten largest hold around 5.6%. The record originates from a study of cytomegalovirus exposure and HLA in healthy donors. Study-wide background: The 120 validation repertoires, a later analysis reported, used the same platform as the 666 first-cohort repertoires.

General study results and limits: Clusters of TCRs from the first cohort tended to co-occur in the 120 or so validation repertoires (as a later analysis found). Cytomegalovirus association was assigned to about 180 TCR beta chains.

Sequences were obtained from PBMCs. The sequence was collected from a woman aged 18-30 years in good health and CMV-seronegative.

CDR3 amino acids: CASSPTWTGDQPQHF. CDR3 DNA: TGTGCCAGCAGCCCTACGTGGACAGGGGATCAGCCCCAGCATTTT. The V gene is TRBV6-5, the J gene TRBJ1-5; 9 bases agree with TRBD1. The germline V gene has CDR1 MNHEY and CDR2 SVGAGI. The CDR3 spans 15 residues. V was clipped by 6 bases and J by 5 bases; unmatched bases: 8.